One and the same sample provided the 10 T cell receptor beta chains below, sequenced in a study of blood T cell repertoires in COVID-19. Measured with immunoSEQ multiplex PCR; TCRdb has only the in-frame clones, and not every one. This table has roughly 250,000 clones, 84% appearing once. Specimen: peripheral blood. These receptors were obtained from a human donor in a cohort sampled during active COVID-19.

V usage is TRBV7-2 and J usage is TRBJ2-7; D call uncertain. Between the trimmed V and J ends, which lost 8 bases and 0 bases, there was a span of 17 bases. The CDR3 extends over 15 amino acids. CDR1 is SGHTA and CDR2 is FQGNSA in the germline V gene. The CDR3 spells CASRRMAGSSYEQYF. The CDR3 region has the DNA TGTGCCAGCCGCCGGATGGCAGGATCCTCCTACGAGCAGTACTTC. The full variable domain, rest sourced from reference TRBV7-2 and TRBJ2-7, is GAGVSQSPSNKVTEKGKDVELRCDPISGHTALYWYRQSLGQGLEFLIYFQGNSAPDKSGLPSDRFSAERTGGSVSTLTIQRTQQEDSAVYLCASRRMAGSSYEQYFGPGTRLTVT.

The rearrangement links TRBV19 to TRBJ2-7, with a possible D match to TRBD2 (5 bases). The CDR3 is made up of 12 amino acids. Germline V lookup: CDR1 LNHDA, CDR2 SQIVND (reference sequence). Trimming cost V 3 bases and J 3 bases, with 6 bases left between them. CDR3 nucleotides: TGTGCCAGTAGTATCCGGGGCTACGAGCAGTACTTC. Translation gives CASSIRGYEQYF.

The chain combines TRBV7-3 with TRBJ2-3, with TRBD2 identical over 7 bases. V lost 4 bases and J lost 1; bases outside the gene matches: 8. The germline V gene encodes CDR1 SGHTA and CDR2 FQGTGA. This CDR3 comprises 16 residues. CDR3 DNA: TGTGCCAGCAGCTCCAACGGGGCGGGGGGCACAGATACGCAGTATTTT. Protein sequence: CASSSNGAGGTDTQYF.

This clone was picked up a small number of times. The chain combines TRBV6-1 with TRBJ2-1, with TRBD2 identical over 7 bases. Germline trimming cut 1 base from V and 13 bases from J; bases unmatched to any gene: 10. The CDR3 is made up of 14 amino acids. Germline CDR1 MNHNS, CDR2 SASEGT. The CDR3 loop is CASSEDPGGGKQFF. In nucleotides, the CDR3 is TGTGCCAGCAGTGAAGATCCGGGAGGTGGAAAACAGTTCTTC.

The chain's CDR3 is CASTYNSGRDEQYF. DNA for the CDR3: TGCGCCAGCACCTACAACTCAGGTCGAGACGAGCAGTACTTC. This chain connects TRBV5-1 to TRBJ2-7, with unresolved D. This CDR3 contains 14 residues. V lost 6 bases to trimming and J lost 5 bases, with 18 bases between them. Germline CDR1 reads SGHRS; CDR2 reads YFSETQ.

The chain carries TRBV7-9 and TRBJ2-5, with 7 bases identical to TRBD2. The V gene end was trimmed by 6 bases and the J gene end by 2 bases; junction bases not matched to a gene: 15. The CDR3 extends over 17 amino acids. CDR1 and CDR2 (germline): SEHNR, FQNEAQ (reference sequence). The CDR3 DNA follows: TGTGCCAGCAGGTTTATTCGGCCGGGAGGCGTTCAAGAGACCCAGTACTTC. Translation gives CASRFIRPGGVQETQYF.

CDR3 sequence (DNA): TGTGCCAGTCTAGCGACTCACTACAATGAGCAGTTCTTC. Translation gives CASLATHYNEQFF. J is TRBJ2-1 and V is TRBV19, with D tentatively TRBD2 (6 bases). From germline, CDR1 is LNHDA and CDR2 SQIVND (reference sequence). The ends were cut back, 8 bases at V and 3 bases at J, with 11 bases in the middle. This CDR3 comprises 13 residues.

This rearrangement joins TRBV5-6 to TRBJ2-5, with TRBD2 matching over 10 bases. CDR3 size: 16 residues. Germline V lookup: CDR1 SGHDT, CDR2 YYEEEE. The V gene end was trimmed by 0 bases and the J gene end by 4 bases; junction bases not matched to a gene: 6. The CDR3 loop reads CASSLATGTSAETQYF. The CDR3, as DNA: TGTGCCAGCAGCTTGGCAACCGGGACTAGCGCAGAGACCCAGTACTTC.

The rearrangement uses TRBV5-1 and TRBJ2-7; 8 nucleotides align to TRBD1. V lost 0 bases, J lost 3 bases, and 5 bases stayed unmatched. Germline V CDR1 and CDR2: SGHRS, YFSETQ. The CDR3 sequence is 15 residues long. CDR3 amino acids: CASSLAQGVFYEQYF. In nucleotides, the CDR3 is TGCGCCAGCAGCTTGGCACAGGGGGTTTTCTACGAGCAGTACTTC. The full variable domain, in which reference TRBV5-1 and TRBJ2-7 provide the parts outside the CDR3, is KAGVTQTPRYLIKTRGQQVTLSCSPISGHRSVSWYQQTPGQGLQFLFEYFSETQRNKGNFPGRFSGRQFSNSRSEMNVSTLELGDSALYLCASSLAQGVFYEQYFGPGTRLTVT.

This clone was counted a single time. The gene calls are TRBV3-1 (or the pseudogene TRBV3-2) and TRBJ2-3; 12 positions agree with TRBD2. The germline gives CDR1 LGHDT, CDR2 YNNKEL (reference sequence). This CDR3 contains 13 residues. J gave up 8 bases and V 4 bases, and 1 base lay outside the gene matches. In DNA form, the CDR3 reads TGTGCCAGCAGCCCACTAGCGGGAGGTACGCAGTATTTT. Translation gives CASSPLAGGTQYF.